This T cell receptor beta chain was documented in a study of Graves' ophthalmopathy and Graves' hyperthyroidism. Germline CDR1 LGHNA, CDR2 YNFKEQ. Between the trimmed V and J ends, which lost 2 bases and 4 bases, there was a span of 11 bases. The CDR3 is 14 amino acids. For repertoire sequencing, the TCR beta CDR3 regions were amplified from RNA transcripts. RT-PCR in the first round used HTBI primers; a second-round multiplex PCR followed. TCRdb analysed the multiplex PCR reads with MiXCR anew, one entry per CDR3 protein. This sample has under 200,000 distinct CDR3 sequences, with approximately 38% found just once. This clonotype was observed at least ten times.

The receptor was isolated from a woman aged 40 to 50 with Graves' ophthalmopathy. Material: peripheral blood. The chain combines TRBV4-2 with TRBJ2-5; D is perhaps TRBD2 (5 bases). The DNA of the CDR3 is TGTGCCAGCAGCCAATCTAGCACCCCAGAGACCCAGTACTTC. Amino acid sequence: CASSQSSTPETQYF.